The present TCR beta chain was sequenced within a study of regulatory and conventional T cells in RAG deficiency (TCRdb year 2017). The study in broad terms: The study used high-throughput TCR beta sequencing to compare repertoire diversity and composition of Treg, conventional CD4+ and CD8+ T cells between RAG-deficient patients and healthy controls.

Points on this clone: Its specific antigen is unknown. No base qualities exist here, and no much larger clone lies one base off it.

Libraries were built with the immunoSEQ multiplex PCR assay. Rearranged TCR beta chain products were amplified from genomic DNA of sorted T-cell subsets and sequenced. As for the original processing: Shannon entropy and Simpson indices were used to measure the diversity of productive TCR beta rearrangements in each repertoire. To gauge clonal expansion, the frequencies of the 100 most abundant productive TCR beta clonotypes among total reads were added together. The TRB repertoires were evaluated with a self-reactivity index based on amino acid usage at CDR3beta positions 6 and 7. Two-way ANOVA was used for repertoire analyses, and Student t or Mann-Whitney tests were used for flow cytometric analyses. TCRdb took this table from immuneACCESS and kept in-frame rearrangements with V and J called. Such tables lack part of the clones; where checked against another copy, unresolved V genes explain under half of the gap, and the rest is unexplained. V and J calls plus clone size are reproduced from that table; the DNA served to infer D and trimming. The table for this sample lists some 30,000 clones; around 96% of them were counted only once. About 0.36% of the sample rests with the top ten.

General findings and caveats noted by the study authors: Shorter CDR3 lengths were found in all patient T-cell subsets, and >85% Treg-Tconv repertoire overlap at nucleotide and amino acid level was observed in Omenn syndrome patients. Compared with control T-cell subpopulations, the RAG-deficient patients had markedly lower Shannon entropy and higher Simpson indices. Some T-cell subset analyses were not performed for some subjects. Compared with controls, Omenn syndrome and CID/AS patients had 85 to 100-fold fewer unique TCR beta sequences in Treg cells, but only approximately 10-fold fewer in the other subsets. The CD25-high CD127-low cells sorted from Omenn syndrome patients may be peripherally activated cells rather than true Treg cells.

The CDR1 and CDR2 encoded by the germline V gene are SGHDT and YYEEEE. There are 18 amino acids in the CDR3, from cysteine to phenylalanine inclusive. Only the CDR3 DNA is retained, 54 bases long and in frame from the first base. After removal of 4 bases from V and 4 bases from J, the junction retains 16 bases not matched to a gene. Conventional CD4+ T cells were purified from blood as CD25-low CD127-high cells before genomic DNA extraction. For repertoire analyses, the comparison group consisted of roughly eight healthy control donors. This same sample was also part of a study on regulatory T cells. The second study's authors report: In the multiplex PCR, 52 forward TRBV primers and 13 reverse TRBJ primers were used, and assay-based and computational corrections were applied for amplification bias. Restricted unique TRB V-J pairs and skewed V and J gene usage were observed in patient repertoires, most markedly in regulatory T cells. T-cell receptor beta repertoires of sorted regulatory, conventional CD4+ and CD8+ T cells were compared between CD3G-deficient patients and healthy controls. Peripheral blood mononuclear cells were isolated by Ficoll density separation. Within the immunoSEQ assay, multiplex PCR amplified rearranged TRB loci from genomic DNA. TRB amplicons were sequenced using an Illumina HiSeq platform. Custom algorithms error-filtered the raw sequences and aligned the raw sequences to reference gene sequences, after which the immunoSEQ online tools were used for analysis. Productive and nonproductive TRB rearrangement frequencies were evaluated among both unique and total sequences. Prism software was used to run t tests, Mann-Whitney tests or two-way ANOVA for comparisons between groups.

This sequence uses TRBV5-6 and TRBJ1-5; 8 central nucleotides agree with TRBD1. The origin of this receptor is a human donor in good health. Specimen: CD25- CD4+ T cells sorted from blood. The CDR3: CASSRRADRTGLNQPQHF. The DNA sequence is TGTGCCAGCAGCCGGCGTGCCGACCGGACAGGGTTGAATCAGCCCCAGCATTTT.